This is a list of T cell receptor beta chains from one sample in a study of blood T cell repertoires in COVID-19. TCRdb's table, derived via immunoSEQ multiplex PCR, lists solely in-frame clones and lacks some. The sample records around 75,000 clones, approximately 80% being singletons. Sequenced material: peripheral blood. These receptors came from a middle-aged man with COVID-19, enrolled during active disease. Both conserved end residues are part of each CDR3.

>TRBV19|TRBJ2-3|13
CASSLQSPDTQYF
>TRBV7-8|TRBJ2-1|15
CASSLARGGDLQQFF
>TRBV5-1|TRBJ2-3|13
CASSPSVADTQYF
>TRBV20-1|TRBJ2-1|11
CSASRVNEQFF
>TRBV7-3|TRBJ1-3|13
CASSLDRGDTIYF
>TRBV5-1|TRBJ1-1|18
CASSLGTKTGTLNTEAFF
>TRBV7-3|TRBJ2-3|13
CASSLEVRDTQYF
>TRBV29-1|TRBJ2-7|14
CSVGSGQEIYEQYF
>TRBV4-3|TRBJ2-3|15
CASSQEGRRADTQYF
>TRBV28|TRBJ1-3|14
CASSLVAAGNTIYF
>TRBV5-1|TRBJ2-7|17
CASSLAGGLAGGHEQYF
>TRBV7-9|TRBJ2-5|18
CASSLALLGQGDRETQYF
>TRBV18|TRBJ2-3|15
CASSPVRQGGDTQYF
>TRBV6-6|TRBJ1-1|14
CASSSQGGNTEAFF
>TRBV5-8|TRBJ1-5|13
CASSSREGQPQHF
>TRBV6-6|TRBJ2-7|15
CASSYFIEPLPEQYF
>TRBV7-2|TRBJ1-5|14
CASSLRQGSQPQHF
>TRBV5-4|TRBJ2-1|16
CASSSRGVSQGYEQFF
>TRBV28|TRBJ1-2|15
CASSLSLTGGYGYTF
>TRBV4-2|TRBJ2-1|15
CASSQSSGSYNEQFF
>TRBV7-3|TRBJ2-5|14
CASSLRDREETQYF
>TRBV5-6|TRBJ2-7|16
CASSSGTSGSAYEQYF
>TRBV6-4|TRBJ1-2|14
CASSDRTVNYGYTF
>TRBV14|TRBJ2-1|13
CASSQWGQTEQFF
>TRBV5-1|TRBJ2-1|11
CASSLIDEQFF
>TRBV5-5|TRBJ2-5|14
CASTLEGAGETQYF
>TRBV28|TRBJ2-1|14
CASIGLGRYNEQFF
>TRBV28|TRBJ2-1|14
CASSLGLAGDEQFF
>TRBV3-1/TRBV3-2|TRBJ1-4|13
CASSQGGGSGLFF
>TRBV7-2|TRBJ2-7|14
CASSSQQGSYEQYF
>TRBV12-3/TRBV12-4|TRBJ2-7|13
CASSPREWNEQYF
>TRBV24-1|TRBJ1-4|15
CATEARQGGGEKLFF
>TRBV5-1|TRBJ1-1|16
CASSPQQGGRNTEAFF
>TRBV2|TRBJ2-7|13
CASSDDRLYEQYF
>TRBV12-2|TRBJ2-1|15
CASRLRLAGGFPQFF
>TRBV9|TRBJ1-3|15
CASSVGGAMGNTIYF
>TRBV7-8|TRBJ2-5|14
CASSRDRGRETQYF
>TRBV7-9|TRBJ2-2|15
CASSLLPPNTGELFF
>TRBV6-6|TRBJ2-1|20
CASSPWTSGSASGSYNEQFF
>TRBV7-2|TRBJ1-2|13
CASSPEGSYGYTF
>TRBV5-1|TRBJ2-7|14
CASTHGSGFYEQYF
>TRBV9|TRBJ1-2|14
CASSVGGGAEGYTF
>TRBV5-6|TRBJ2-1|15
CASRARDKGWGEQFF
>TRBV4-1|TRBJ2-2|14
CASSPQGAPGELFF
>TRBV28|TRBJ2-7|14
CASSIWGLQSEQYF
>TRBV2|TRBJ2-7|12
CATAGDTYEQYF
>TRBV2|TRBJ2-5|12
CASSVRVETQYF
>TRBV30|TRBJ1-5|13
CAWSVQGSQPQHF
>TRBV27|TRBJ2-1|14
CASRPGTGLNEQFF
>TRBV20-1|TRBJ1-1|11
CSARMAPEAFF